Presented here are 27 T cell receptor beta chains from one specimen sequenced in a study of blood T cell repertoires in COVID-19. The method was immunoSEQ multiplex PCR; TCRdb's version includes in-frame clones alone and lacks a portion of them. Altogether 250,000 to 350,000 clones are present, 89% being singletons, with the ten largest covering around an eighth. The specimen sequenced was peripheral blood. These receptor sequences come from a woman aged 60-75 years with acute or convalescent COVID-19.

This chain connects TRBV6-2 or TRBV6-3 to TRBJ1-1; the match to TRBD1 covers 8 bases. This CDR3 region has 16 residues. Germline trimming cut 2 bases from V and 3 bases from J; bases unmatched to any gene: 8. Germline V gene lookup returns CDR1 MNHEY and CDR2 SVGEGT. CDR3 sequence reads: CASSYPTTGVDTEAFF. The CDR3 DNA follows: TGTGCCAGCAGTTACCCGACGACAGGGGTTGACACTGAAGCTTTCTTT.

The chain carries TRBV18 and TRBJ1-6; no firm D call. Deletions cut 1 base from V and 0 bases from J, with 13 bases between. Germline V gene lookup returns CDR1 KGHSH and CDR2 LQKENI. The CDR3 length is 18 residues. CDR3 loop: CASSPLSMESSYNSPLHF. DNA for the CDR3: TGTGCCAGCTCACCACTGAGCATGGAGAGCTCCTATAATTCACCCCTCCACTTT.

The rearrangement joins TRBV7-2 to TRBJ2-2; 8 nucleotides align to TRBD1. The V gene's germline CDR1 is SGHTA and CDR2 FQGNSA. The V and J ends lost 1 base and 4 bases, in that order; junction bases with no gene match: 11. CDR3 length equals 18 residues. The CDR3 spells CASSLVRGGQGSTGELFF. CDR3 nucleotide sequence: TGTGCCAGCAGCTTAGTGCGCGGTGGACAGGGAAGCACCGGGGAGCTGTTTTTT. The whole variable domain, filled in from reference TRBV7-2 and TRBJ2-2, reads GAGVSQSPSNKVTEKGKDVELRCDPISGHTALYWYRQSLGQGLEFLIYFQGNSAPDKSGLPSDRFSAERTGGSVSTLTIQRTQQEDSAVYLCASSLVRGGQGSTGELFFGEGSRLTVL.

This sequence joins TRBV3-1 (or the pseudogene TRBV3-2) and TRBJ2-3; D is perhaps TRBD2 (7 bases). Germline V gene data show CDR1 as LGHDT and CDR2 as YNNKEL (reference sequence). Trimming cost V 1 base and J 10 bases, with 18 bases left between them. The CDR3 contains 15 residues. The CDR3 spells CASSQGRGASVAQYF. The CDR3 DNA reads TGTGCCAGCAGCCAAGGCCGGGGGGCCTCCGTGGCGCAGTATTTT.

This chain links TRBV5-1 with TRBJ2-7; 7 positions agree with TRBD1. Germline values: CDR1 SGHRS, CDR2 YFSETQ. V was pared by 0 bases and J by 6 bases, with 6 bases of the junction left unmatched. This CDR3 is built from 14 residues. In DNA, the CDR3 is TGCGCCAGCAGCTTGGCGCAGGGGGTGGGCGAGCAGTACTTC. This sequence encodes CASSLAQGVGEQYF.

J is TRBJ2-7 and V is TRBV19, with 9 bases matching TRBD2. The CDR3 covers 13 residues. J lost 1 base, V lost 8 bases, and 3 bases had no gene match. In germline, CDR1 is LNHDA, CDR2 SQIVND (reference sequence). DNA for the CDR3: TGTGCCAGTCGGACTAGCGCTTCCTACGAGCAGTACTTC. Translation: CASRTSASYEQYF.

This clone was seen a few times. This chain connects TRBV2 to TRBJ1-5; 9 bases are shared with TRBD1. CDR1 is SNHLY, CDR2 FYNNEI, per germline. The CDR3 sequence is 15 residues long. The V gene end was trimmed by 6 bases and the J gene end by 6 bases; junction bases not matched to a gene: 9. The CDR3 coding sequence is TGTGCCAGCAGAATGGGACAGGGAGGAGGTCAGCCCCAGCATTTT. This encodes CASRMGQGGGQPQHF.

The gene calls are TRBV30 and TRBJ1-6, with 9 bases aligning to TRBD1. Trimming took 3 bases from V and 6 from J; bases not matched to a gene: 0. The CDR3 is 13 residues long. CDR1 is GTSNPN and CDR2 is SVGIG in the germline V gene (reference sequence). CDR3 coding DNA: TGTGCCTGGAGGGGACAGGGTAATTCACCCCTCCACTTT. Residues: CAWRGQGNSPLHF. Based on the CDR3 plus reference TRBV30 and TRBJ1-6, the full variable domain is SQTIHQWPATLVQPVGSPLSLECTVEGTSNPNLYWYRQAAGRGLQLLFYSVGIGQISSEVPQNLSASRPQDRQFILSSKKLLLSDSGFYLCAWRGQGNSPLHFGNGTRLTVT.

As for this clone: This CDR3 is also generated by other DNA sequences in the sample. V gene TRBV28 combines with J gene TRBJ1-3; D unresolved. The CDR3 is made up of 14 amino acids. V shed 3 bases and J shed 2 bases, with 8 bases lying between them. Germline V gene lookup returns CDR1 MDHEN and CDR2 SYDVKM. CDR3 in DNA: TGTGCCAGCAGTTTGTCGGGGACTGGAAACACCATATATTTT. It specifies CASSLSGTGNTIYF.

V and J are TRBV27 and TRBJ2-3; D call uncertain. V shed 2 bases and J shed 5 bases, with 5 bases lying between them. CDR3 length: 12 residues. The germline V gene encodes CDR1 MNHEY and CDR2 SMNVEV (reference sequence). The CDR3, as DNA: TGTGCCAGCAGTTTAATCGGAGATACGCAGTATTTT. Its protein product is CASSLIGDTQYF.

The chain has TRBV5-5 and TRBJ2-1; 9 bases fit TRBD1. The CDR3 runs to 15 residues. V shed 2 bases, J shed 8 bases, and the junction held 8 bases outside the gene matches. Germline assignment: CDR1 SGHKS and CDR2 YYEKEE (reference sequence). The CDR3 loop is CASSFAPGQGYEQFF. DNA for the CDR3: TGTGCCAGCAGCTTTGCTCCGGGACAGGGTTATGAGCAGTTCTTC. Complete variable domain (other parts from reference TRBV5-5 and TRBJ2-1): DAGVTQSPTHLIKTRGQQVTLRCSPISGHKSVSWYQQVLGQGPQFIFQYYEKEERGRGNFPDRFSARQFPNYSSELNVNALLLGDSALYLCASSFAPGQGYEQFFGPGTRLTVL.

This clone has only one observation. The rearrangement uses TRBV6-6 and TRBJ2-1; possibly TRBD2 for D (7 bases). The CDR3 covers 15 residues. The germline V gene has CDR1 MNHNY and CDR2 SVGAGI (reference sequence). Trimming shortened V by 7 bases and J by 5 bases, and 18 bases separated the two germline ends. CDR3 sequence (DNA): TGTGCCAGCAAAAATGGGGGGGCCGGGGACAATGAGCAGTTCTTC. Its protein product is CASKNGGAGDNEQFF.

This chain joins TRBV28 and TRBJ2-7; perhaps TRBD1 as D (5 bases). The CDR3 runs 13 residues. V was pared by 10 bases and J by 2 bases, with 15 bases between. The germline gives CDR1 MDHEN, CDR2 SYDVKM. DNA of the CDR3: TGTGCCACCGACAGTCAAAAGGCCTACGAGCAGTACTTC. Translating it yields CATDSQKAYEQYF.

J is TRBJ1-1 and V is TRBV6-1; D is perhaps TRBD1 (6 bases). CDR3 size: 18 residues. V was shortened by 3 bases and J by 4 bases, with 24 bases between the two germline ends. CDR1 and CDR2 from the germline V gene are MNHNS and SASEGT. In nucleotides, the CDR3 is TGTGCCAGCAGTGACCGACAGGCGGCGATGGTGGTGGGCACTGAAGCTTTCTTT. Its translation: CASSDRQAAMVVGTEAFF.

The chain employs TRBV12-3 or TRBV12-4 and TRBJ2-7; D ambiguous. Trimming shortened V by 3 bases and J by 6 bases, and 12 bases separated the two germline ends. The CDR3 extends over 13 amino acids. In DNA form, the CDR3 reads TGTGCCAGCAGTTTTGGTGAGAAGCGCGAGCAGTACTTC. The encoded protein is CASSFGEKREQYF.

The chain's CDR3 is CASSLNLLGVGTEAFF. The CDR3 DNA follows: TGTGCCAGCAGCTTAAATCTATTAGGGGTCGGGACTGAAGCTTTCTTT. The chain employs TRBV5-5 and TRBJ1-1, with D possibly being TRBD1 (5 bases). Trimming cost V 2 bases and J 5 bases, with 19 bases left between them. In germline, CDR1 is SGHKS, CDR2 YYEKEE (reference sequence). The CDR3 extends over 16 amino acids.

Turning to this clone: This specimen includes other DNA sequences encoding the same CDR3. This rearrangement joins TRBV7-3 to TRBJ2-5; 10 bases align to TRBD2. Per the germline V gene, CDR1 is SGHTA and CDR2 is FQGTGA. The CDR3 runs 14 residues. With 6 bases clipped from V and 1 base from J, the junction kept 2 bases outside the gene matches. In DNA form, the CDR3 reads TGTGCCAGCAGTCCTAGCGGGGGCCAAGAGACCCAGTACTTC. Its protein is CASSPSGGQETQYF.

The chain uses TRBV5-1 and TRBJ1-3; no reliable D call. CDR1 is SGHRS and CDR2 is YFSETQ in the germline V gene. There are 14 residues in the CDR3. Trimming pared 0 bases from V and 4 bases from J, leaving 8 bases between. The CDR3 sequence is CASSLEAGGNTIYF. The CDR3 coding sequence is TGCGCCAGCAGCTTGGAGGCAGGAGGAAACACCATATATTTT.

The chain combines TRBV7-8 with TRBJ2-3, with 13 bases identical to TRBD2. The CDR3 covers 20 residues. The germline gives CDR1 SGHVS, CDR2 FQNEAQ. J lost 3 bases, V lost 0 bases, and 12 bases had no gene match. CDR3: CASSLAPGTSGKLSTDTQYF. The CDR3, as DNA: TGTGCCAGCAGCTTAGCTCCGGGGACTAGCGGGAAGCTGAGTACAGATACGCAGTATTTT.

This sequence joins TRBV7-2 and TRBJ1-1; D is uncertain. CDR1 SGHTA and CDR2 FQGNSA come from the germline V gene. The CDR3 is 17 residues long. Trimming removed 2 bases at V and 0 bases at J, with 16 bases between. The CDR3 DNA reads as TGTGCCAGCAGCTTAAGACAATCTTCCAACCTGAACACTGAAGCTTTCTTT. Translated: CASSLRQSSNLNTEAFF.

The chain carries TRBV6-1 and TRBJ2-7; 7 bases fit TRBD2. With V trimmed by 3 bases and J by 3 bases, 11 bases remained unmatched. The germline CDR1 and CDR2 sequences are MNHNS and SASEGT. The CDR3 length is 16 residues. The CDR3 DNA reads as TGTGCCAGCAGTGATTCCCCCTCCGGGGGGAGCTACGAGCAGTACTTC. Its translation: CASSDSPSGGSYEQYF.

This clone was recorded a few times. The J gene is TRBJ1-2, the V gene TRBV13, with D maybe TRBD1 (5 bases). The CDR3 loop spans 13 amino acids. V was trimmed by 5 bases and J by 3 bases, leaving 10 bases between them. Germline CDR1 is PRHDT and CDR2 is FYEKMQ (reference sequence). CDR3 amino acids: CASSTGGDYGYTF. As DNA, the CDR3 is TGTGCCAGCAGCACCGGGGGGGACTATGGCTACACCTTC.

The chain combines TRBV5-4 with TRBJ1-4; a possible D gene is TRBD1 (5 bases). The CDR3 consists of 18 residues. Germline V gene lookup returns CDR1 SGHNT and CDR2 YYREEE (reference sequence). The V gene lost 4 bases and the J gene lost 0 bases, with 19 bases spanning the gap. The CDR3 DNA reads as TGTGCCAGCAGCCTCAGCTCGGGGGGGTTTGCAACTAATGAAAAACTGTTTTTT. Translated: CASSLSSGGFATNEKLFF.

This clone was counted only a few times. The chain carries TRBV29-1 and TRBJ2-2; tentatively, D is TRBD2 (6 bases). CDR3 length: 12 residues. Between the trimmed V and J ends, which lost 4 bases and 4 bases, there was a span of 7 bases. Germline loops: CDR1 SQVTM, CDR2 ANQGSEA. CDR3 residues: CSVGRVTGELFF. In DNA, the CDR3 is TGCAGCGTTGGGAGGGTCACCGGGGAGCTGTTTTTT.

The chain joins TRBV11-2 to TRBJ2-7, with 7 nucleotides matching TRBD1. The CDR3 has 18 residues. Trimming removed 5 bases from V and 2 bases from J; junction bases left unmatched: 18. CDR1 is SGHAT, CDR2 FQNNGV, per germline. The chain's CDR3 is CASSRIDRKLGQPYEQYF. CDR3 DNA sequence: TGTGCCAGCAGCCGTATCGATAGAAAGCTGGGACAGCCCTACGAGCAGTACTTC.

V is TRBV9 and J is TRBJ2-7, with TRBD2 matching 9 bases. The length of the CDR3 is 15 residues. With V trimmed by 3 bases and J by 7 bases, 11 bases remained unmatched. Germline-derived CDR1 and CDR2 are SGDLS and YYNGEE. The CDR3 sequence: CASSAEGSGSWEQYF. The CDR3 coding sequence is TGTGCCAGCAGCGCCGAGGGTAGCGGGAGCTGGGAGCAGTACTTC.

This chain uses TRBV27 with TRBJ1-6, with D perhaps matching TRBD1 (5 bases). This CDR3 contains 16 residues. The V end was cut by 3 bases, the J end by 4 bases, with 13 bases between. CDR1 is MNHEY, CDR2 SMNVEV, per germline (reference sequence). As DNA, the CDR3 is TGTGCCAGCAGTTTGGGGAGGGGCACTTATAATTCACCCCTCCACTTT. Its translation is CASSLGRGTYNSPLHF.